These 30 T cell receptor beta chains share one sample of origin, sequenced in a study of blood T cell repertoires in COVID-19. TCRdb's copy holds only in-frame clones and misses some; the assay was immunoSEQ multiplex PCR. Counted here are 98,000 or so clones, approximately 88% occurring once; the ten biggest clones make up around a quarter. Sequencing used peripheral blood. The receptors were sampled from a man between 60 and 75 years old with acute or convalescent COVID-19.

The chain recombines TRBV15 with TRBJ1-4, with a weak D call TRBD1 (5 bases). CDR1 is LNHNV and CDR2 is YYDKDF in the germline V gene (reference sequence). The CDR3 runs to 17 residues. Between the trimmed V and J ends, which lost 3 bases and 0 bases, there was a span of 14 bases. The CDR3 bases are TGTGCCACCAGCAGGCGGGGGACGGGAGCAACTAATGAAAAACTGTTTTTT. Protein: CATSRRGTGATNEKLFF. Variable domain in full (rest from reference TRBV15 and TRBJ1-4): DAMVIQNPRYQVTQFGKPVTLSCSQTLNHNVMYWYQQKSSQAPKLLFHYYDKDFNNEADTPDNFQSRRPNTSFCFLDIRSPGLGDTAMYLCATSRRGTGATNEKLFFGSGTQLSVL.

The chain employs TRBV5-1 and TRBJ2-3; no firm D call. Germline V gives CDR1 SGHRS, CDR2 YFSETQ. This CDR3 has 16 residues. V lost 0 bases and J lost 2, with 13 bases in between. DNA of the CDR3: TGCGCCAGCAGCTTGGCCCTGGGCAGGTTCACAGATACGCAGTATTTT. Amino acids: CASSLALGRFTDTQYF. The complete variable domain, with remaining parts taken from reference TRBV5-1 and TRBJ2-3, reads KAGVTQTPRYLIKTRGQQVTLSCSPISGHRSVSWYQQTPGQGLQFLFEYFSETQRNKGNFPGRFSGRQFSNSRSEMNVSTLELGDSALYLCASSLALGRFTDTQYFGPGTRLTVL.

The chain combines TRBV7-8 with TRBJ2-3; 9 bases fit TRBD1. The V and J ends lost 5 bases and 0 bases, in that order; junction bases with no gene match: 6. The CDR3 contains 16 residues. The V gene's germline CDR1 is SGHVS and CDR2 FQNEAQ. The CDR3: CASSPGGQGSTDTQYF. CDR3 nucleotide sequence: TGTGCCAGCAGCCCCGGGGGACAGGGCAGCACAGATACGCAGTATTTT.

The chain employs TRBV5-5 and TRBJ2-1; D gene unclear. The CDR3 length is 12 residues. Trimming took off 0 bases at V and 10 bases at J, with 8 bases between the two ends. CDR1 and CDR2 from the germline V gene are SGHKS and YYEKEE (reference sequence). DNA of the CDR3: TGTGCCAGCAGCTTGGGAGGTGGCGAGCAGTTCTTC. Its protein is CASSLGGGEQFF. The full variable domain, rest sourced from reference TRBV5-5 and TRBJ2-1, is DAGVTQSPTHLIKTRGQQVTLRCSPISGHKSVSWYQQVLGQGPQFIFQYYEKEERGRGNFPDRFSARQFPNYSSELNVNALLLGDSALYLCASSLGGGEQFFGPGTRLTVL.

In this sample, this clone turned up a few times. This chain links TRBV3-1 (or the pseudogene TRBV3-2) with TRBJ1-4, with D tentatively TRBD1 (5 bases). Per the germline V gene, CDR1 is LGHDT and CDR2 is YNNKEL (reference sequence). Trimming removed 5 bases from V and 10 bases from J, with 11 bases in between. The CDR3 covers 12 residues. Written as DNA, the CDR3 is TGTGCCAGCAGCTCGGGGGGTCGAAAACTGTTTTTT. The encoded protein is CASSSGGRKLFF.

V is TRBV6-5 and J is TRBJ1-5; 9 nucleotides agree with TRBD1. The CDR3 spans 15 residues. CDR1 is MNHEY, CDR2 SVGAGI, per germline. Unmatched junction bases numbered 7, after V lost 7 bases and J lost 3 bases. DNA for the CDR3: TGTGCCAGCAAACAGGGGGCGGGGGTCAATCAGCCCCAGCATTTT. It yields the protein CASKQGAGVNQPQHF.

Only one count was recorded for this clone. The V and J genes are TRBV12-3 or TRBV12-4 and TRBJ2-1; 11 bases fit TRBD2. V shed 11 bases, J shed 8 bases, and the junction held 8 bases outside the gene matches. The CDR3 has 13 amino acids. DNA of the CDR3: TGTGCCTTACGACTAGCGGGAAGGGATGAGCAGTTCTTC. Its translation is CALRLAGRDEQFF.

This sequence joins TRBV9 and TRBJ1-3, with 7 bases identical to TRBD1. V lost 0 bases, J lost 4 bases, and 4 bases stayed unmatched. Germline CDR1 reads SGDLS; CDR2 reads YYNGEE. This CDR3 is 15 amino acids long. CDR3 protein: CASSVAGGQGNTIYF. DNA of the CDR3: TGTGCCAGCAGCGTAGCAGGGGGGCAAGGAAACACCATATATTTT.

The chain is built from TRBV28 and TRBJ1-5, with 10 bases identical to TRBD1. Losses at the gene ends were 4 bases for V and 3 bases for J; bases not matched to a gene: 3. Per the germline V gene, CDR1 is MDHEN and CDR2 is SYDVKM. The CDR3 covers 15 residues. CDR3 DNA: TGTGCCAGCAGTTGGACAGGGGGTATCAATCAGCCCCAGCATTTT. Protein product: CASSWTGGINQPQHF.

This chain connects TRBV6-5 to TRBJ2-1, with a tentative D call TRBD2 (6 bases). Trimming left V 2 bases short and J 5 bases short, with 7 bases between. Germline-derived CDR1 and CDR2 are MNHEY and SVGAGI. This CDR3 comprises 13 residues. This chain's CDR3 is CASSYGGNNEQFF. The DNA of the CDR3 is TGTGCCAGCAGTTACGGGGGGAACAATGAGCAGTTCTTC.

The rearrangement links TRBV12-3 or TRBV12-4 to TRBJ2-3, with a possible D match to TRBD1 (5 bases). Trimming removed 3 bases at V and 9 bases at J, with 7 bases between. CDR3 length equals 11 residues. In nucleotides, the CDR3 is TGTGCCAGCAGTTTGAGACAGACGCAGTATTTT. It encodes CASSLRQTQYF.

The chain is built from TRBV6-5 and TRBJ2-1; D is unresolved. The CDR3 loop spans 15 amino acids. Germline CDR1 MNHEY, CDR2 SVGAGI. Trimming pared 5 bases from V and 1 base from J, leaving 12 bases between. The CDR3 protein is CASSRAARSYNEQFF. The CDR3 nucleotides are TGTGCCAGCAGTAGAGCTGCTAGGTCCTACAATGAGCAGTTCTTC.

This chain joins TRBV18 and TRBJ2-2; TRBD1 might be the D (5 bases). Germline CDR1 is KGHSH and CDR2 is LQKENI. The V end lost 3 bases, the J end lost 4 bases, and 12 bases lay between the germline ends. The CDR3 consists of 15 residues. CDR3 bases: TGTGCCAGCTCACCCCTCAGGGTCGGCACCGGGGAGCTGTTTTTT. Protein sequence: CASSPLRVGTGELFF.

The chain combines TRBV20-1 with TRBJ2-5, with D unclear. Germline CDR1 DFQATT, CDR2 SNEGSKA (reference sequence). CDR3 length equals 11 residues. V dropped 5 bases and J dropped 5 bases, with 9 bases sitting between them. DNA of the CDR3: TGCAGTGCTTGTCCCGAGGAGACCCAGTACTTC. It specifies CSACPEETQYF.

J is TRBJ2-5 and V is TRBV7-2; D gene ambiguous. With 3 bases removed from V and 6 bases from J, the gap between germline ends came to 11 bases. The CDR3 is 13 residues long. Germline V gene lookup returns CDR1 SGHTA and CDR2 FQGNSA. This CDR3 is CASSFLTWQTQYF. The CDR3 bases are TGTGCCAGCAGCTTTCTTACATGGCAGACCCAGTACTTC.

V is TRBV3-1 (or the pseudogene TRBV3-2) and J is TRBJ1-2; TRBD1 matches at 10 bases. CDR3 length: 15 residues. Per germline, CDR1 LGHDT and CDR2 YNNKEL (reference sequence). V lost 8 bases, J lost 6 bases, and 12 bases stayed unmatched. CDR3 in DNA: TGTGCCAGCGCGGTCGGACAGGGGGAGCGAAATGGCTACACCTTC. Translation: CASAVGQGERNGYTF.

This sequence joins TRBV9 and TRBJ2-4; D remains unclear. This CDR3 region has 12 residues. Germline loops: CDR1 SGDLS, CDR2 YYNGEE. Trimming shortened V by 4 bases and J by 2 bases, and 4 bases separated the two germline ends. CDR3 DNA: TGTGCCAGCAGCACATCCAAAAACATTCAGTACTTC. Translated, it gives CASSTSKNIQYF.

V and J are TRBV28 and TRBJ2-2, with D perhaps matching TRBD2 (6 bases). This CDR3 comprises 15 residues. Germline V CDR1 and CDR2: MDHEN, SYDVKM. The V gene lost 3 bases and the J gene lost 4 bases, with 12 bases spanning the gap. The CDR3 reads CASSLAGTRTGELFF. For the CDR3, the DNA is TGTGCCAGCAGTTTGGCCGGGACTCGCACCGGGGAGCTGTTTTTT.

A few counts support this clone. The rearrangement uses TRBV18 and TRBJ2-2, with 7 bases lining up with TRBD1. The CDR3 length is 16 residues. CDR1 and CDR2 (germline): KGHSH, LQKENI. The V segment lost 6 bases and the J segment 1 base; nucleotides outside the gene matches: 8. Here the CDR3 reads CASSHEQGWNTGELFF. The DNA of the CDR3 is TGTGCCAGCTCGCATGAACAGGGGTGGAACACCGGGGAGCTGTTTTTT.

This chain connects TRBV7-9 to TRBJ1-1; D is ambiguous. V shed 3 bases and J shed 4 bases, with 9 bases lying between them. The length of the CDR3 is 13 residues. Germline V gene data show CDR1 as SEHNR and CDR2 as FQNEAQ (reference sequence). In DNA, the CDR3 is TGTGCCAGCAGCTTGGAAGGGAGCACTGAAGCTTTCTTT. Protein sequence: CASSLEGSTEAFF.

The chain couples TRBV6-5 to TRBJ1-2, with 7 bases fitting TRBD1. The germline V gene encodes CDR1 MNHEY and CDR2 SVGAGI. Trimming removed 2 bases from V and 5 bases from J; junction bases left unmatched: 8. The CDR3 is made up of 15 amino acids. CDR3 sequence (DNA): TGTGCCAGCAGTTACCGGCAGGGGGTGCGGTATGGCTACACCTTC. Residues: CASSYRQGVRYGYTF.

The rearrangement links TRBV19 to TRBJ2-1; TRBD2 matches at 12 bases. The V segment lost 2 bases and the J segment 7 bases; nucleotides outside the gene matches: 9. Per germline, CDR1 LNHDA and CDR2 SQIVND (reference sequence). The CDR3 runs 17 residues. In DNA, the CDR3 is TGTGCCAGTAGTATACGGACTAGCGGGATCTTTGGGAATGAGCAGTTCTTC. It encodes CASSIRTSGIFGNEQFF.

In its sample, this clone was seen once. The genes are TRBV6-5 and TRBJ2-3; maybe TRBD2 (6 bases). Trimming removed 7 bases from V and 5 bases from J, with 16 bases in between. CDR1 is MNHEY and CDR2 is SVGAGI in the germline V gene. CDR3 length: 14 residues. The DNA for the CDR3 is TGTGCCAGCAAACCCCCGGGACTGCGAGATACGCAGTATTTT. Amino acids: CASKPPGLRDTQYF.

This sequence joins TRBV10-2 and TRBJ1-1; 8 nucleotides match TRBD1. Per the germline V gene, CDR1 is WSHSY and CDR2 is SAAADI. Trimming removed 4 bases from V and 11 bases from J; junction bases left unmatched: 6. The CDR3 is made up of 12 amino acids. CDR3 residues: CASSGAGGSAFF. CDR3 coding DNA: TGCGCCAGCAGTGGAGCAGGGGGCTCGGCTTTCTTT.

The chain employs TRBV5-4 and TRBJ2-3; D is perhaps TRBD1 (5 bases). Germline CDR1 and CDR2: SGHNT and YYREEE (reference sequence). V was shortened by 0 bases and J by 1 base, with 9 bases between the two germline ends. This CDR3 comprises 15 residues. The CDR3 reads CASSLVQGGTDTQYF. DNA for the CDR3: TGTGCCAGCAGCTTGGTTCAGGGCGGCACAGATACGCAGTATTTT.

The V call is TRBV19, the J call TRBJ1-2; possible D gene TRBD1, 5 bases. V lost 5 bases and J lost 8, with 27 bases in between. Germline assignment: CDR1 LNHDA and CDR2 SQIVND (reference sequence). This CDR3 spans 17 amino acids. The CDR3 region is CASSWGVLNSDPAGYTF. CDR3 nucleotides: TGTGCCAGTAGTTGGGGGGTACTAAATTCCGATCCCGCCGGCTACACCTTC. Drawing the rest from reference TRBV19 and TRBJ1-2, the complete variable domain is DGGITQSPKYLFRKEGQNVTLSCEQNLNHDAMYWYRQDPGQGLRLIYYSQIVNDFQKGDIAEGYSVSREKKESFPLTVTSAQKNPTAFYLCASSWGVLNSDPAGYTFGSGTRLTVV.

The chain uses TRBV3-1 (or the pseudogene TRBV3-2) and TRBJ2-2; possible D gene TRBD2, 5 bases. The CDR3 loop spans 17 amino acids. Germline values: CDR1 LGHDT, CDR2 YNNKEL (reference sequence). V gave up 1 base and J gave up 4 bases, with 16 bases separating them. CDR3 in amino acids: CASSQVGGSVVTGELFF. For the CDR3, the DNA is TGTGCCAGCAGCCAAGTGGGCGGGTCGGTTGTCACCGGGGAGCTGTTTTTT.

The chain carries TRBV9 and TRBJ2-5, with 9 bases aligning to TRBD1. With V trimmed by 5 bases and J by 6 bases, 11 bases remained unmatched. CDR3 length: 15 amino acids. Germline V CDR1 and CDR2: SGDLS, YYNGEE. The CDR3 loop is CASSPTGTGSQTQYF. CDR3 DNA sequence: TGTGCCAGCAGTCCTACCGGGACAGGGTCCCAGACCCAGTACTTC.

The gene calls are TRBV9 and TRBJ1-5; D is perhaps TRBD1 (5 bases). CDR1 is SGDLS and CDR2 is YYNGEE in the germline V gene. This CDR3 is 14 amino acids long. With 4 bases removed from V and 3 bases from J, the gap between germline ends came to 11 bases. The CDR3 DNA reads TGTGCCAGCAGCCGGGGGGTCTACAATCAGCCCCAGCATTTT. It codes for CASSRGVYNQPQHF.

This clone has just one count. This chain joins TRBV5-1 and TRBJ2-1; 7 bases agree with TRBD1. Germline assignment: CDR1 SGHRS and CDR2 YFSETQ. The CDR3 length is 15 residues. Germline trimming cut 1 base from V and 6 bases from J; bases unmatched to any gene: 7. Here the CDR3 reads CASSLRDSGSNEQFF. DNA of the CDR3: TGCGCCAGCAGCTTGAGGGACAGCGGAAGCAATGAGCAGTTCTTC.